Included here is one T cell receptor beta chain sequence, with context. Its antigen is as yet unknown. Amplification targeted TCR beta CDR3 regions from RNA transcripts. The HTBI primer set drove a first-round RT-PCR of the TCR CDR3. MiXCR, run by TCRdb on the multiplex PCR reads, gives a single entry per CDR3 protein. The sample holds 350,000 to 450,000 distinct CDR3 sequences, about a sixth seen once. The CDR3 has 13 residues. V was cut by 6 bases and J by 1 base, with 4 bases left in between. Germline-derived CDR1 and CDR2 are LNHDA and SQIVND (reference sequence). These data belong to a study of T cells in Graves' hyperthyroidism and ophthalmopathy. Notes on the study in general: Among clonotypes expanded in thyroid above 0.001, most were also found in blood.

The sequence was obtained from a woman between 25 and 40 years old with Graves' hyperthyroidism that later progressed to Graves' ophthalmopathy. The chain links TRBV19 to TRBJ2-6; D is unresolved. Sample: blood. The CDR3: CASRRSGANVLTF. Here the CDR3 DNA reads TGTGCCAGTAGACGATCTGGGGCCAACGTCCTGACTTTC.